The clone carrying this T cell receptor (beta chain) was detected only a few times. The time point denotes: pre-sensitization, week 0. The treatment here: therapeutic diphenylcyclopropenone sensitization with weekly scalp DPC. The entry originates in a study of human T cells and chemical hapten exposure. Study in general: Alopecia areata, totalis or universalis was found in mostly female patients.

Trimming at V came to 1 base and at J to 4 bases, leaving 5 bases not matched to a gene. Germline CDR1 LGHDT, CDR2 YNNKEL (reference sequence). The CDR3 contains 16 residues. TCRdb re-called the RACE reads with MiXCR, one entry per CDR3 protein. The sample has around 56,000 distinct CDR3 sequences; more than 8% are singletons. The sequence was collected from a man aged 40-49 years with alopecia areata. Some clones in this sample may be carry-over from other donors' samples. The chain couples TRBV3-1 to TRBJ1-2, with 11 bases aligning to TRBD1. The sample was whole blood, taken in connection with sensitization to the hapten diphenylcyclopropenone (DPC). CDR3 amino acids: CASSQAGQGAGYGYTF. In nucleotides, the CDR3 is TGTGCCAGCAGCCAAGCCGGACAGGGGGCTGGCTATGGCTACACCTTC.